This entry concerns a single T cell receptor (beta chain). Germline assignment: CDR1 SGHRS and CDR2 YFSETQ. The CDR3 has 16 residues. The germline V and J ends were trimmed by 1 base and 0 bases, with 13 bases remaining between them. This sample was taken from a study of OX40 agonist ivuxolimab in advanced cancers. Study in general: Dose-escalation patients had hepatocellular carcinoma, melanoma, renal cell or head and neck cancer.

Clones were read by immunoSEQ multiplex PCR, and TCRdb kept only the in-frame ones, dropping some. This table holds approximately 30,000 clones, 75% to 85% found once. The origin of this receptor is an adult with an advanced solid tumor such as melanoma, head and neck, liver or kidney cancer. V usage is TRBV5-1 and J usage is TRBJ1-2; D possibly corresponds to TRBD1 (5 bases). The material sequenced was CD4+ or CD8+ T cells sorted from blood, taken in a trial of the OX40 agonist ivuxolimab. The CDR3 DNA is TGCGCCAGCAGCTTGCGGCCGACAGACCCTAACTATGGCTACACCTTC. As protein: CASSLRPTDPNYGYTF.